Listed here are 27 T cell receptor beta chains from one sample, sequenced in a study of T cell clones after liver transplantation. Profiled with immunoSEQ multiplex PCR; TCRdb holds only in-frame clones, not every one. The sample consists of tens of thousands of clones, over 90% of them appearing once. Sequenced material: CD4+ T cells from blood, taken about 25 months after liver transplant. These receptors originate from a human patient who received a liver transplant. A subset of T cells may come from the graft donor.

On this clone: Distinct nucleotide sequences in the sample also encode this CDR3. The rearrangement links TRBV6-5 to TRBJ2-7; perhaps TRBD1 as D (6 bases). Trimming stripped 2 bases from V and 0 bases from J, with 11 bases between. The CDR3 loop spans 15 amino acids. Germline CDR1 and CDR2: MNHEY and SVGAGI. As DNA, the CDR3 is TGTGCCAGCAGTTACACAGGGTCCCTCTCCTACGAGCAGTACTTC. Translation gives CASSYTGSLSYEQYF.

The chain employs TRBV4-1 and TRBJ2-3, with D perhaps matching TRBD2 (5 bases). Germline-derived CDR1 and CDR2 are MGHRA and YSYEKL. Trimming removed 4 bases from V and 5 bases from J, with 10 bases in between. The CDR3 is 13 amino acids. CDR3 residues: CASSLQEEDTQYF. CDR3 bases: TGCGCCAGCAGCCTCCAGGAGGAAGATACGCAGTATTTT.

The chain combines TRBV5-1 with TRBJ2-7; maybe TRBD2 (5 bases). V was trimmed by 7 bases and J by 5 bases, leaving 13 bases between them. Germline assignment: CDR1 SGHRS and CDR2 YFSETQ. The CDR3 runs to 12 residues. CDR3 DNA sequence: TGCGCCAGCTCGAGGGTGGATCACGAGCAGTACTTC. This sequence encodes CASSRVDHEQYF.

The CDR3 region is CASSPHREQETQYF. For the CDR3, the DNA is TGTGCCAGCAGTCCCCACAGGGAACAAGAGACCCAGTACTTC. The chain combines TRBV28 with TRBJ2-5; D possibly corresponds to TRBD1 (6 bases). The germline V gene encodes CDR1 MDHEN and CDR2 SYDVKM. The V gene lost 5 bases and the J gene lost 2 bases, with 12 bases spanning the gap. The CDR3 length is 14 residues.

CDR3 nucleotides: TGCGCCAGCAGCTTTAACCAGGGTAGCGAGCAGTACTTC. Encoded protein: CASSFNQGSEQYF. This chain uses TRBV5-1 with TRBJ2-7; a weak D match, TRBD1 (5 bases). The CDR3 is 13 amino acids. Per germline, CDR1 SGHRS and CDR2 YFSETQ. Deletions cut 2 bases from V and 6 bases from J, with 12 bases between.

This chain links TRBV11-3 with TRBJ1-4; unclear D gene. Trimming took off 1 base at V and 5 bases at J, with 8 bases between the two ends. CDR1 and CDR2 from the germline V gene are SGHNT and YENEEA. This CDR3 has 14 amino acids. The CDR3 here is CASSLVDGNEKLFF. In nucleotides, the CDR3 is TGTGCCAGCAGCTTAGTGGACGGAAATGAAAAACTGTTTTTT.

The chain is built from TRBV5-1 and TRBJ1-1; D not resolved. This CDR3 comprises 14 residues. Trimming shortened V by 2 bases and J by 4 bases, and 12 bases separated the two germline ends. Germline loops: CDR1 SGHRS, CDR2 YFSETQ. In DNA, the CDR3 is TGCGCCAGCAGCTTAGAAGGGCGGAGCACTGAAGCTTTCTTT. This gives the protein CASSLEGRSTEAFF.

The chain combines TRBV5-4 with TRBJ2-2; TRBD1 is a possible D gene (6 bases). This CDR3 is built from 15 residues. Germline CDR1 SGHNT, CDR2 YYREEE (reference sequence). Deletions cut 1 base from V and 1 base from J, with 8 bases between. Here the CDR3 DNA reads TGTGCCAGCAGCTTGCTACAGGGGAACACCGGGGAGCTGTTTTTT. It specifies CASSLLQGNTGELFF.

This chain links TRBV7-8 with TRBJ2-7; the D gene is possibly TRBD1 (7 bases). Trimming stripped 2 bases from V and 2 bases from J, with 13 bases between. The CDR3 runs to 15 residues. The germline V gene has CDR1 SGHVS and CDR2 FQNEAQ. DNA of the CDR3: TGTGCCAGCAGCTTAAGGAGGGGGCAAGCCTACGAGCAGTACTTC. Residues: CASSLRRGQAYEQYF.

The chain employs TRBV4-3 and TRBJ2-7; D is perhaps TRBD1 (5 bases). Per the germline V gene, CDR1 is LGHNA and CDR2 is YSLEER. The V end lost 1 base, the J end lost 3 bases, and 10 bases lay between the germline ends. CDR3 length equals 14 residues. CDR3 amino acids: CASSQATGRYEQYF. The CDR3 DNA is TGCGCCAGCAGCCAAGCAACAGGACGCTACGAGCAGTACTTC.

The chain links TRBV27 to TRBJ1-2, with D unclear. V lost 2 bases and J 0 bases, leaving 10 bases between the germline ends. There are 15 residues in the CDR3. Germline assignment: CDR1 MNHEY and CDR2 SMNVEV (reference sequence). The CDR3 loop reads CASSLNALSNYGYTF. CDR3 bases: TGTGCCAGCAGTTTAAACGCCCTCTCTAACTATGGCTACACCTTC.

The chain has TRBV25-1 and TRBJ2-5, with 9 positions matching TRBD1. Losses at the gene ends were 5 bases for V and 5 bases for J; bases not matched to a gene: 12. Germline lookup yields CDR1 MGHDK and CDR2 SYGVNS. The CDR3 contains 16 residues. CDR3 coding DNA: TGTGCCAGCAGTCTTGGACAGGGGCTAGCCAGGGAGACCCAGTACTTC. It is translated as CASSLGQGLARETQYF.

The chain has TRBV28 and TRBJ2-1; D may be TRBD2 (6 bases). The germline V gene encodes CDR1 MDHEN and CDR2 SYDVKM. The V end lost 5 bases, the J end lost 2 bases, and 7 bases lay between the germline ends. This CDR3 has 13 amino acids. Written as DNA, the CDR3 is TGTGCCAGCAGTACGGGGGCCTACAATGAGCAGTTCTTC. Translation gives CASSTGAYNEQFF.

CDR3 coding DNA: TGTGCCAGCAGTTCGGGGTCCGAAGTCGGGGAGCTGTTTTTT. It yields the protein CASSSGSEVGELFF. This chain connects TRBV6-6 to TRBJ2-2; D perhaps matches TRBD2 (5 bases). The CDR3 covers 14 residues. The ends were cut back, 4 bases at V and 7 bases at J, with 13 bases in the middle. CDR1 and CDR2 from the germline V gene are MNHNY and SVGAGI (reference sequence).

CDR3 residues: CASRDRGKETQYF. CDR3 nucleotides: TGTGCCAGCAGGGACAGGGGCAAAGAGACCCAGTACTTC. This chain connects TRBV27 to TRBJ2-5; 9 bases are a match to TRBD1. Germline assignment: CDR1 MNHEY and CDR2 SMNVEV (reference sequence). This CDR3 spans 13 amino acids. J was trimmed by 3 bases and V by 6 bases; bases with no gene match: 2.

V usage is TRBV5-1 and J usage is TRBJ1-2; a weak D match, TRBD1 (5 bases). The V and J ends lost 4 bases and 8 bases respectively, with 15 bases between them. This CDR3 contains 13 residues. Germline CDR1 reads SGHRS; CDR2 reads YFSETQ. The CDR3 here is CASSDGQGGGYTF. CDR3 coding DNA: TGCGCCAGCAGCGATGGCCAGGGAGGGGGCTACACCTTC.

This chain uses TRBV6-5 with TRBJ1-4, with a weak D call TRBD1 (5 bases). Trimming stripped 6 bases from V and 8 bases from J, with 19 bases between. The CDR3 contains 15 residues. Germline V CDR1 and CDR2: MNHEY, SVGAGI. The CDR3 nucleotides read TGTGCCAGCAGGGACCCCGGGGGAGGCAGCGAAAAACTGTTTTTT. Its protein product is CASRDPGGGSEKLFF.

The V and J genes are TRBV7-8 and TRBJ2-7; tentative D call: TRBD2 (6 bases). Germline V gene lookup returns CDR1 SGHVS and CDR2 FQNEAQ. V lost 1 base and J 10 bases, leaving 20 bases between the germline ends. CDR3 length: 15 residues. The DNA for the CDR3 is TGTGCCAGCAGCTTAGTTTCGGGTCGTAGGAGGGAACAGTACTTC. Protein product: CASSLVSGRRREQYF.

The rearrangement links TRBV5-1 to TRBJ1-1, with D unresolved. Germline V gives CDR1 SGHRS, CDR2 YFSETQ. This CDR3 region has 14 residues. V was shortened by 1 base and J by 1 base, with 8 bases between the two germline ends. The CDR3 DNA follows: TGCGCCAGCAGCTTGACGGGCCCGAACACTGAAGCTTTCTTT. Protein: CASSLTGPNTEAFF.

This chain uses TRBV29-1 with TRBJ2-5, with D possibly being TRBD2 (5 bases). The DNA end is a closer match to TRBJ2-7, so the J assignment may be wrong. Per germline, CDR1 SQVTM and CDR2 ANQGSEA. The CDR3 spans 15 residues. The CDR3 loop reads CSVAVYPGSSYEQYF. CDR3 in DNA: TGCAGCGTTGCAGTTTATCCGGGAAGCTCCTACGAGCAGTACTTC.

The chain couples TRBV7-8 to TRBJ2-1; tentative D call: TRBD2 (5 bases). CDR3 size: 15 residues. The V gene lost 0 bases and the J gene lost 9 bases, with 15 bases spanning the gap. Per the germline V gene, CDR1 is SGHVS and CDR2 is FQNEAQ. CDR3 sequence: CASSLAGRGLGEQFF. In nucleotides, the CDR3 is TGTGCCAGCAGCTTAGCGGGGAGAGGACTCGGTGAGCAGTTCTTC. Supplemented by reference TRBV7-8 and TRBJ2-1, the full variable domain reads GAGVSQSPRYKVAKRGQDVALRCDPISGHVSLFWYQQALGQGPEFLTYFQNEAQLDKSGLPSDRFFAERPEGSVSTLKIQRTQQEDSAVYLCASSLAGRGLGEQFFGPGTRLTVL.

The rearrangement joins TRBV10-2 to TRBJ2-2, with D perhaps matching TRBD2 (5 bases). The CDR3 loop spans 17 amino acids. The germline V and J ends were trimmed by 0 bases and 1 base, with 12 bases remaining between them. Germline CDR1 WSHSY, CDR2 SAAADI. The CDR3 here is CASSESFSALNTGELFF. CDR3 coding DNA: TGCGCCAGCAGTGAGTCCTTTAGCGCATTGAACACCGGGGAGCTGTTTTTT.

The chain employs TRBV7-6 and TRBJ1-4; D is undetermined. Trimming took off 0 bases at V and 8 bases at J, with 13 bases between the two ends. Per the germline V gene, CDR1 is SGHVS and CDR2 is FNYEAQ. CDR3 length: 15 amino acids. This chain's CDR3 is CASSLAGLNKEKLFF. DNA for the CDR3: TGTGCCAGCAGCTTAGCGGGTCTTAACAAAGAAAAACTGTTTTTT.

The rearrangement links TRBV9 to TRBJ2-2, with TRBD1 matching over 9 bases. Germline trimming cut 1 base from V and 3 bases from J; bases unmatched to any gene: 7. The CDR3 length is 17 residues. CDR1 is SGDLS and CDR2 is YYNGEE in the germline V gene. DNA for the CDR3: TGTGCCAGCAGCGTATCAGCTGGACAGGGGTACACCGGGGAGCTGTTTTTT. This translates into CASSVSAGQGYTGELFF.

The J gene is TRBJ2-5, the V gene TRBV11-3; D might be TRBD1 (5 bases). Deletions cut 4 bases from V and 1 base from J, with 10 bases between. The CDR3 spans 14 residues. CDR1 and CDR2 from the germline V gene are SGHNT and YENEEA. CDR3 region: CASSSRDGQETQYF. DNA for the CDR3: TGTGCCAGCAGCTCCAGGGATGGCCAAGAGACCCAGTACTTC. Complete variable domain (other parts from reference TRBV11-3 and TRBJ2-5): EAGVVQSPRYKIIEKKQPVAFWCNPISGHNTLYWYLQNLGQGPELLIRYENEEAVDDSQLPKDRFSAERLKGVDSTLKIQPAELGDSAVYLCASSSRDGQETQYFGPGTRLLVL.

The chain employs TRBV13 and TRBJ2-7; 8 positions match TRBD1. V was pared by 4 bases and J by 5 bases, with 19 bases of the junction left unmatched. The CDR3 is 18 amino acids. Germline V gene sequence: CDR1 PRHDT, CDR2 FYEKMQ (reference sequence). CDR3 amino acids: CASSSTLVPGQAKDEQYF. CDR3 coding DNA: TGTGCCAGCAGCTCTACCTTGGTTCCGGGACAGGCGAAAGACGAGCAGTACTTC.

CDR3 residues: CASSLGSGRVEQYF. The CDR3 DNA is TGTGCCAGCAGCTTAGGTAGCGGGAGAGTCGAGCAGTACTTC. This chain uses TRBV7-9 with TRBJ2-7; 9 nucleotides match TRBD2. CDR3 length equals 14 residues. CDR1 is SEHNR and CDR2 is FQNEAQ in the germline V gene (reference sequence). The V segment lost 1 base and the J segment 6 bases; nucleotides outside the gene matches: 4.